The rows below give T cell receptor beta chains drawn from one sample of a study of technical replicates of blood from a handful of donors. TCRdb's table, derived via immunoSEQ multiplex PCR, lists solely in-frame clones and lacks some. The sample carries some 80,000 clones, roughly 96% recorded once. Sample: T cells isolated from PBMCs. The receptor set was obtained from a human donor in good health. Each CDR3 is given with its conserved first and last residue. D genes are given only for firm matches. The size of a clone is reported for some rows only, either as once, few or many, or as a class for expanded clones.

TRBJ2-5 - - 13 TRBV6-1 TGTGCCAGCAGGGGGCTAGACCAAGAGACCCAGTACTTC CASRGLDQETQYF
TRBJ1-3 TRBD1 - 18 TRBV7-6 TGTGCCAGCAGCTTAGGGGTCCTGGGGACAGTCTCTGGAAACACCATATATTTT CASSLGVLGTVSGNTIYF
TRBJ1-2 TRBD1 - 17 TRBV4-3 TGCGCCAGCAGCCTCTCGACAGGGGCCCACCCACGAGAAGGCTACACCTTC CASSLSTGAHPREGYTF
TRBJ2-6 TRBD2 - 18 TRBV5-6 TGTGCCAGCAGCCGGACCGGGGGGTTGCTTTCTGGGGCCAACGTCCTGACTTTC CASSRTGGLLSGANVLTF
TRBJ1-2 TRBD1 - 13 TRBV5-8 TGTGCCAGCAGTGGACAGGGTAACTATGGCTACACCTTC CASSGQGNYGYTF
TRBJ2-5 - - 16 TRBV9 TGTGCCAGCAGCGTAGAAGGTGTAGCGGCACGCGAGACCCAGTACTTC CASSVEGVAARETQYF
TRBJ1-4 TRBD1 - 15 TRBV6-1 TGTGCCAGCAGTGAGGATGGGACAGGAGGAGAAAAACTGTTTTTT CASSEDGTGGEKLFF
TRBJ1-1 - - 14 TRBV6-6 TGTGCCAGCAGTTACGATTCGGTGAACACTGAAGCTTTCTTT CASSYDSVNTEAFF
TRBJ2-7 TRBD1 once 14 TRBV6-6 TGTGCCAGCAGCCCGGGACAGGGTACGCCCGAGCAGTACTTC CASSPGQGTPEQYF
TRBJ2-7 - - 14 TRBV19 TGTGCCAGTAAAATGGAAGGGAGCTACTACGAGCAGTACTTC CASKMEGSYYEQYF
TRBJ2-7 TRBD2 - 15 TRBV4-1 TGCGCCAGCAGCCTTGGGACTAGCGGCTCCTACGAGCAGTACTTC CASSLGTSGSYEQYF
TRBJ2-1 TRBD2 - 16 TRBV7-7 TGTGCTAGCAGCTTGTCAGGAGCGGGAGGAAACAATGAGCAGTTCTTC CASSLSGAGGNNEQFF
TRBJ2-2 TRBD2 - 16 TRBV27 TGTGCCAGCAGTTCACTAGCGGGAGGGCCTAACGGGGAGCTGTTTTTT CASSSLAGGPNGELFF
TRBJ2-2 - - 13 TRBV27 TGTGCCAGCAGTTTAGGCAGTACCGGGGAGCTGTTTTTT CASSLGSTGELFF
TRBJ2-7 - - 14 TRBV10-1 TGCGCCAGCAGTGAATCGGGAGACCCCTTCGAGCAGTACTTC CASSESGDPFEQYF
TRBJ2-7 - once 15 TRBV19 TGTGCCAGTAGTATTATCTGGGGCGCTACCTACGAGCAGTACTTC CASSIIWGATYEQYF
TRBJ2-7 TRBD2 - 17 TRBV28 TGTGCCAGCAGCCCTGGACTAGCGGGAGGGGGGGTACCCGAGCAGTACTTC CASSPGLAGGGVPEQYF
TRBJ2-2 TRBD1 - 17 TRBV27 TGTGCCAGCAGTTTACCACCCGGGACAGGGGGCGCCGGGGAGCTGTTTTTT CASSLPPGTGGAGELFF
TRBJ2-5 - - 13 TRBV7-9 TGTGCCAGCTCCACTTCCCGGAGGGAGACCCAGTACTTC CASSTSRRETQYF
TRBJ2-5 TRBD1 - 11 TRBV20-1 TGCAGTGCTGGGACAGGCGGGACCCAGTACTTC CSAGTGGTQYF
TRBJ2-5 - - 13 TRBV7-7 TGTGCCAGCAGCTCCGACAGGAAAGAGACCCAGTACTTC CASSSDRKETQYF
TRBJ2-3 TRBD2 - 16 TRBV29-1 TGCAGCGTTGAACTAGCGGGAGTTTGGGACACAGATACGCAGTATTTT CSVELAGVWDTDTQYF
TRBJ2-7 TRBD2 - 15 TRBV27 TGTGCCAGCAGTTTTCAGTTTAATAGCGGGGGTGAGCAGTACTTC CASSFQFNSGGEQYF
TRBJ2-1 TRBD2 - 17 TRBV7-2 TGTGCCAGCAGCGGGACTAGCGGGAGGGCTTCCTACAATGAGCAGTTCTTC CASSGTSGRASYNEQFF
TRBJ1-2 TRBD1 - 14 TRBV18 TGTGCCAGCTCCACCACAGGGGGCTTGGAGGGCTACACCTTC CASSTTGGLEGYTF
TRBJ2-1 - - 12 TRBV13 TGTGCCAGCGCTGGGGCAGACAATGAGCAGTTCTTC CASAGADNEQFF
TRBJ2-1 TRBD2 - 15 TRBV4-1 TGCGCCAGCAGCCAATGGGCTAGCGGCTACAATGAGCAGTTCTTC CASSQWASGYNEQFF
TRBJ1-4 TRBD1 - 12 TRBV2 TGTGCCAGCAGTCCAGGACAGGTTGAACTGTTTTTT CASSPGQVELFF
TRBJ2-1 TRBD2 few 14 TRBV7-8 TGTGCCAGCAGCCTAACTAGCGCCTACAATGAGCAGTTCTTC CASSLTSAYNEQFF
TRBJ2-2 TRBD1 - 15 TRBV7-2 TGTGCCAGCAGCTTCGTGACAGGGGGCACCGGGGAGCTGTTTTTT CASSFVTGGTGELFF
TRBJ2-1 - - 14 TRBV25-1 TGTGCCAGCAGTGAATTAAGCGGAGGAGGTGAGCAGTTCTTC CASSELSGGGEQFF
TRBJ1-1 TRBD1 - 14 TRBV5-1 TGCGCCAGCAGCTCCCAAGACAGGGGCACTGAAGCTTTCTTT CASSSQDRGTEAFF
TRBJ2-7 TRBD1 - 14 TRBV13 TGTGCCAGCAGCTCAGGACAGGGTCCCTACGAGCAGTACTTC CASSSGQGPYEQYF
TRBJ2-3 - - 13 TRBV25-1 TGTGCCAGCATAGATTTCGGCACAGATACGCAGTATTTT CASIDFGTDTQYF
TRBJ2-1 TRBD2 - 19 TRBV7-9 TGTGCCAGCAGCGAAAGTCCGGGACTAGCGGGAGGCCGCTACAATGAGCAGTTCTTC CASSESPGLAGGRYNEQFF
TRBJ2-1 - - 15 TRBV5-4 TGTGCCAGCAGCTTCATCCGCGGTTCCTACAATGAGCAGTTCTTC CASSFIRGSYNEQFF
TRBJ2-7 TRBD1 once 14 TRBV7-9 TGTGCCAGCAGCCTAGACAGGGCCCTCTACGAGCAGTACTTC CASSLDRALYEQYF
TRBJ2-7 TRBD2 - 14 TRBV9 TGTGCCAGCAGCCCGGGACTAGCGGGATACGAGCAGTACTTC CASSPGLAGYEQYF
TRBJ1-1 - - 14 TRBV12-5 TGTGCTAGTGGTGACAGCTTCATGAACACTGAAGCTTTCTTT CASGDSFMNTEAFF
TRBJ1-5 - - 15 TRBV28 TGTGCCAGCAGAGGGGGGGGTTATAGCAATCAGCCCCAGCATTTT CASRGGGYSNQPQHF
TRBJ1-4 - - 14 TRBV5-1 TGCGCCAGCAGCTTAACGGCGGGAGATGAAAAACTGTTTTTT CASSLTAGDEKLFF
TRBJ1-4 - - 13 TRBV19 TGTGCCAGTAGCGGGACAACTAATGAAAAACTGTTTTTT CASSGTTNEKLFF
TRBJ2-7 - - 14 TRBV27 TGTGCCAGCTGGGGGCGGGAGAGAAACTACGAGCAGTACTTC CASWGRERNYEQYF
TRBJ1-2 - - 14 TRBV30 TGTGCCTGGAGTGGGCAGGGAGGTCTCTATGGCTACACCTTC CAWSGQGGLYGYTF
TRBJ2-3 TRBD2 - 14 TRBV6-1 TGTGCCAGCATAAGCGGGAGAAACACAGATACGCAGTATTTT CASISGRNTDTQYF
TRBJ2-7 TRBD1 - 14 TRBV28 TGTGCCAGCATTCCGCATACAGGGGCCTACGAGCAGTACTTC CASIPHTGAYEQYF